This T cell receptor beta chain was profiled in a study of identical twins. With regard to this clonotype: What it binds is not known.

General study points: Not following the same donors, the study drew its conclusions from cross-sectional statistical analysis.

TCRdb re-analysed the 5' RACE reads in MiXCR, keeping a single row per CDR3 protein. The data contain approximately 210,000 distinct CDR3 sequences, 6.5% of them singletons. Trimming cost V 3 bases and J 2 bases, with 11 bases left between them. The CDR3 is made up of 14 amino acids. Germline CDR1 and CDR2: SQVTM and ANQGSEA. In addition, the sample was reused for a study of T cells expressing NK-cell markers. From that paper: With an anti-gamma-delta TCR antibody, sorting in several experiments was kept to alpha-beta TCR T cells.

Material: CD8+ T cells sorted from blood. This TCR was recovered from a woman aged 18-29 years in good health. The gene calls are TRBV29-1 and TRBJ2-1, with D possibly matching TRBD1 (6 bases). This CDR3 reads CSVESGQTYNEQFF. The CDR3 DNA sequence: TGCAGCGTTGAGAGCGGACAGACCTACAATGAGCAGTTCTTC.